The rows below give T cell receptor beta chains drawn from one sample of a study of post-analysis software for immune sequencing data. TCRdb analysed the PCR reads with MiXCR anew, one entry per CDR3 protein. The sample records roughly 700,000 distinct CDR3 sequences, roughly 27% being singletons. The material sequenced was blood. Receptors originate from a girl aged 10 to 17 with multiple sclerosis. Both conserved end residues are part of each CDR3. D genes are given only for firm matches. The listing skips clone size in some rows; elsewhere it reads once, few, many or a size class.

v_call: TRBV18; j_call: TRBJ2-7; d_call: .; clone_size: .; cdr3_aa: CARSPTGCGSYEQYF; cdr3_nt: TGTGCCAGGTCCCCCACCGGATGTGGCTCCTACGAGCAGTACTTC
v_call: TRBV2; j_call: TRBJ2-1; d_call: .; clone_size: few; cdr3_aa: CASWSFRGSLSEQFF; cdr3_nt: TGTGCCAGCTGGTCTTTTCGGGGGTCGCTCAGTGAGCAGTTCTTC
v_call: TRBV2; j_call: TRBJ2-5; d_call: TRBD2; clone_size: few; cdr3_aa: CASSERLAGGGTQYF; cdr3_nt: TGTGCCAGCAGTGAACGGCTAGCGGGGGGGGGGACCCAGTACTTC
v_call: TRBV20-1; j_call: TRBJ2-5; d_call: .; clone_size: .; cdr3_aa: CRVGRETQYF; cdr3_nt: TGCAGGGTCGGGCGAGAGACCCAGTACTTC
v_call: TRBV20-1; j_call: TRBJ2-1; d_call: .; clone_size: few; cdr3_aa: CSALTFAGSPTEQFF; cdr3_nt: TGCAGTGCTTTGACGTTTGCGGGTTCTCCAACTGAGCAGTTCTTC
v_call: TRBV2; j_call: TRBJ1-1; d_call: .; clone_size: .; cdr3_aa: CAVRNRESEAFF; cdr3_nt: TGTGCCGTAAGAAACAGGGAGTCTGAAGCTTTCTTT
v_call: TRBV4-3; j_call: TRBJ2-1; d_call: TRBD1; clone_size: .; cdr3_aa: CASSHTIVGGHEQFF; cdr3_nt: TGCGCCAGCAGCCATACGATCGTAGGGGGCCATGAGCAGTTCTTC
v_call: TRBV4-3; j_call: TRBJ2-1; d_call: .; clone_size: .; cdr3_aa: CASSQGPYNERFF; cdr3_nt: TGCGCCAGCAGTCAGGGGCCGTACAATGAGCGGTTCTTC
v_call: TRBV11-2; j_call: TRBJ2-7; d_call: TRBD2; clone_size: few; cdr3_aa: CASSAGGRLYEQYF; cdr3_nt: TGTGCCAGCAGTGCGGGGGGACGCCTCTACGAGCAGTACTTC
v_call: TRBV6-2/TRBV6-3; j_call: TRBJ2-5; d_call: TRBD2; clone_size: few; cdr3_aa: CASSYLLAGGPETQYF; cdr3_nt: TGTGCCAGCAGTTACCTCCTAGCGGGAGGGCCAGAGACCCAGTACTTC
v_call: TRBV20-1; j_call: TRBJ2-3; d_call: TRBD2; clone_size: .; cdr3_aa: CSARLAGGPTDTQYF; cdr3_nt: TGCAGTGCTAGACTAGCGGGAGGGCCGACAGATACGCAGTATTTT
v_call: TRBV29-1; j_call: TRBJ2-5; d_call: TRBD2; clone_size: many; cdr3_aa: CSAGGEETQYF; cdr3_nt: TGCAGCGCCGGGGGGGAAGAGACCCAGTACTTC
v_call: TRBV4-1; j_call: TRBJ2-7; d_call: .; clone_size: .; cdr3_aa: CASSQAQGGLYEQYF; cdr3_nt: TGCGCCAGCAGCCAAGCCCAGGGGGGGCTCTACGAGCAGTACTTC
v_call: TRBV20-1; j_call: TRBJ2-7; d_call: TRBD2; clone_size: few; cdr3_aa: CSAARGLAGDEQYF; cdr3_nt: TGCAGTGCCGCCCGTGGGCTAGCGGGAGATGAGCAGTACTTC
v_call: TRBV14; j_call: TRBJ2-1; d_call: .; clone_size: .; cdr3_aa: CASSQNLEQFF; cdr3_nt: TGTGCCAGCAGCCAAAACTTAGAGCAGTTCTTC
v_call: TRBV20-1; j_call: TRBJ1-4; d_call: .; clone_size: few; cdr3_aa: CSAQASIREKLFF; cdr3_nt: TGCAGTGCCCAGGCGAGTATTCGGGAAAAACTGTTTTTT
v_call: TRBV6-6; j_call: TRBJ2-4; d_call: TRBD2; clone_size: .; cdr3_aa: CASGTSGRKTEDIQYF; cdr3_nt: TGTGCCAGCGGGACTAGCGGGAGAAAGACTGAAGACATTCAGTACTTC
v_call: TRBV7-9; j_call: TRBJ2-5; d_call: .; clone_size: few; cdr3_aa: CASSLSPATIETQYF; cdr3_nt: TGTGCCAGCAGCTTGAGTCCCGCTACAATAGAGACCCAGTACTTC
v_call: TRBV6-6; j_call: TRBJ2-1; d_call: .; clone_size: .; cdr3_aa: CASSRDFLRGAQFF; cdr3_nt: TGTGCCAGCAGCCGGGACTTTCTTAGGGGGGCCCAGTTCTTC
v_call: TRBV14; j_call: TRBJ2-7; d_call: .; clone_size: few; cdr3_aa: CASSQGTVLYEQYF; cdr3_nt: TGTGCCAGCAGCCAAGGGACTGTTCTGTACGAGCAGTACTTC
v_call: TRBV12-3/TRBV12-4; j_call: TRBJ2-1; d_call: .; clone_size: few; cdr3_aa: CASSFGAALGNEQFF; cdr3_nt: TGTGCCAGCAGTTTTGGGGCTGCGTTAGGGAATGAGCAGTTCTTC
v_call: TRBV6-5; j_call: TRBJ2-7; d_call: .; clone_size: .; cdr3_aa: CASSPSPETTYEQYF; cdr3_nt: TGTGCCAGCAGTCCCTCCCCGGAGACCACCTACGAGCAGTACTTC
v_call: TRBV27; j_call: TRBJ2-1; d_call: .; clone_size: few; cdr3_aa: CASSFSTVINNEQFF; cdr3_nt: TGTGCCAGCAGTTTTTCGACCGTAATCAACAATGAGCAGTTCTTC
v_call: TRBV6-5; j_call: TRBJ2-7; d_call: .; clone_size: .; cdr3_aa: CASIGNSYEQYF; cdr3_nt: TGTGCCAGCATTGGGAACTCCTACGAGCAGTACTTC
v_call: TRBV15; j_call: TRBJ2-7; d_call: .; clone_size: .; cdr3_aa: CATSKNSADEQYF; cdr3_nt: TGTGCCACCAGCAAGAACAGCGCCGACGAGCAGTACTTC
v_call: TRBV20-1; j_call: TRBJ2-1; d_call: .; clone_size: .; cdr3_aa: CSARDLLSGDNEQFF; cdr3_nt: TGCAGTGCTAGAGATCTCCTTAGCGGCGACAATGAGCAGTTCTTC
v_call: TRBV11-2; j_call: TRBJ2-5; d_call: TRBD2; clone_size: few; cdr3_aa: CASSPSRAGGRETQYF; cdr3_nt: TGTGCCAGCAGCCCCAGCCGAGCGGGAGGGCGAGAGACCCAGTACTTC
v_call: TRBV24-1; j_call: TRBJ2-1; d_call: .; clone_size: .; cdr3_aa: CATSISTGRSYNEQFF; cdr3_nt: TGTGCCACCAGTATTTCGACGGGGCGGTCCTACAATGAGCAGTTCTTC
v_call: TRBV4-3; j_call: TRBJ2-1; d_call: TRBD2; clone_size: .; cdr3_aa: CASSQEKGGRQYNEQFF; cdr3_nt: TGCGCCAGCAGCCAAGAAAAAGGCGGGAGGCAGTACAATGAGCAGTTCTTC
v_call: TRBV7-9; j_call: TRBJ2-7; d_call: TRBD2; clone_size: .; cdr3_aa: CASSPWTSGYEQYF; cdr3_nt: TGTGCCAGCAGCCCCTGGACTAGCGGCTACGAGCAGTACTTC
v_call: TRBV20-1; j_call: TRBJ2-2; d_call: .; clone_size: .; cdr3_aa: CSARYTGELFF; cdr3_nt: TGCAGTGCTAGGTATACCGGGGAGCTGTTTTTT
v_call: TRBV5-1; j_call: TRBJ1-4; d_call: TRBD1; clone_size: .; cdr3_aa: CASSERRQGDGEKLFF; cdr3_nt: TGCGCCAGCAGCGAACGCAGACAGGGGGACGGCGAAAAACTGTTTTTT
v_call: TRBV6-1; j_call: TRBJ1-6; d_call: .; clone_size: few; cdr3_aa: CASSEPGAGTRSSYNSPLHF; cdr3_nt: TGTGCCAGCAGTGAACCGGGGGCGGGCACCCGAAGCTCCTATAATTCACCCCTCCACTTT
v_call: TRBV18; j_call: TRBJ2-1; d_call: TRBD2; clone_size: few; cdr3_aa: CASSPGTSGGANEQFF; cdr3_nt: TGTGCCAGCTCACCCGGGACTAGCGGGGGGGCCAATGAGCAGTTCTTC
v_call: TRBV7-2; j_call: TRBJ2-3; d_call: .; clone_size: few; cdr3_aa: CASSFWQTDTQYF; cdr3_nt: TGTGCCAGCAGCTTCTGGCAGACCGATACGCAGTATTTT
v_call: TRBV10-3; j_call: TRBJ2-3; d_call: .; clone_size: few; cdr3_aa: CAISGQSGGWGDTQYF; cdr3_nt: TGTGCCATCAGTGGGCAAAGCGGAGGTTGGGGAGATACGCAGTATTTT
v_call: TRBV7-9; j_call: TRBJ2-3; d_call: .; clone_size: .; cdr3_aa: CASSFRGPDADTQYF; cdr3_nt: TGTGCCAGCAGCTTTCGGGGTCCGGACGCAGATACGCAGTATTTT
v_call: TRBV2; j_call: TRBJ2-7; d_call: TRBD2; clone_size: few; cdr3_aa: CASRPAGAYEQYF; cdr3_nt: TGTGCCAGCAGGCCCGCGGGAGCCTACGAGCAGTACTTC
v_call: TRBV5-1; j_call: TRBJ1-2; d_call: .; clone_size: few; cdr3_aa: CASSPPGRDNYGYTF; cdr3_nt: TGCGCCAGCAGCCCGCCCGGGCGGGATAACTATGGCTACACCTTC
v_call: TRBV20-1; j_call: TRBJ2-7; d_call: TRBD1; clone_size: few; cdr3_aa: CSARELDRADYEQYF; cdr3_nt: TGCAGTGCTAGAGAACTAGACAGGGCAGACTACGAGCAGTACTTC
v_call: TRBV4-1; j_call: TRBJ2-1; d_call: TRBD2; clone_size: .; cdr3_aa: CASSPGRTSYNEQFF; cdr3_nt: TGCGCCAGCAGCCCCGGGAGGACCAGTTACAATGAGCAGTTCTTC